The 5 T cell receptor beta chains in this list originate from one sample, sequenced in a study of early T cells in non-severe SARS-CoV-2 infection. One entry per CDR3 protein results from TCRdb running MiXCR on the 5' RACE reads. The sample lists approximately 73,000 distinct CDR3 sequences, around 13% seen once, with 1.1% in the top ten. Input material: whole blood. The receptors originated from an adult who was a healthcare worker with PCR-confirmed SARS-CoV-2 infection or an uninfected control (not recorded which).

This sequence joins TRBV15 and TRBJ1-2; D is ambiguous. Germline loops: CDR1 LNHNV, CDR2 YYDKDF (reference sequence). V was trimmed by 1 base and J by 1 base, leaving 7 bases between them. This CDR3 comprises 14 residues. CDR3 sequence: CATSRVPDNYGYTF. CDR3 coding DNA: TGTGCCACCAGCAGAGTCCCCGATAACTATGGCTACACCTTC.

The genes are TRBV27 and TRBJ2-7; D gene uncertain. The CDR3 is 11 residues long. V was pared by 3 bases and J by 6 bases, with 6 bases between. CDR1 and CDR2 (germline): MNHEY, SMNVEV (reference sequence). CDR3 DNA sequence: TGTGCCAGCAGTTTTCGTACCGAGCAGTACTTC. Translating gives CASSFRTEQYF.

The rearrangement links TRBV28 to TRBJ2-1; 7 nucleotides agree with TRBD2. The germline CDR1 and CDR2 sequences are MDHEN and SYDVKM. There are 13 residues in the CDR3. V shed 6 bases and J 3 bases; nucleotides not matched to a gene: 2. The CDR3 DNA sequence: TGTGCCAGCAGAGCGGGGCACTACAATGAGCAGTTCTTC. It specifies CASRAGHYNEQFF.

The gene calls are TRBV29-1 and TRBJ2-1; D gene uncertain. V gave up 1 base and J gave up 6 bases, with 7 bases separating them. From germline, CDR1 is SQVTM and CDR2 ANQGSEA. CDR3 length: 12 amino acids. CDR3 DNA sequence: TGCAGCGTTGAAGTAAACACCAATGAGCAGTTCTTC. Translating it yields CSVEVNTNEQFF.

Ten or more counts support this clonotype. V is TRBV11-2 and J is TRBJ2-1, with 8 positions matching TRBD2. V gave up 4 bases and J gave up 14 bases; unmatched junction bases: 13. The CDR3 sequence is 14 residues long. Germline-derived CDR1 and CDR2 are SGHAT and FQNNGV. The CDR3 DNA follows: TGTGCCAGCAGCTCCTGGTTGATAGCGGGGTTTGAGTTCTTC. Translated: CASSSWLIAGFEFF.